These 23 T cell receptor beta chains originate from one sample sequenced in a study of shared clonotypes between healthy human individuals. Sequencing used immunoSEQ multiplex PCR; TCRdb keeps in-frame clones, though not all of them. Of about 2.1 million clones detected, about 92% appear once; the ten largest clones hold about 1.5%. Cells designated naive CD8 were CD45RO-negative and were positively selected for CCR7, with terminally differentiated effector memory CD45RA+ cells excluded. The sample comprised naive CD8+ T cells from PBMCs. These receptor sequences come from a man aged 18 to 30 in good health. Some clones in this sample may be carry-over from other donors' samples.

The chain carries TRBV28 and TRBJ2-5, with D unresolved. Germline loops: CDR1 MDHEN, CDR2 SYDVKM. The CDR3 totals 13 residues. Trimming took 7 bases from V and 11 from J, leaving 20 bases between them. The CDR3 DNA sequence: TGTGCCAGCACTCAGGCGCCTCGTGCGGAGCAGTACTTC. This translates into CASTQAPRAEQYF. Filled out from reference TRBV28 and TRBJ2-5, the complete variable domain reads DVKVTQSSRYLVKRTGEKVFLECVQDMDHENMFWYRQDPGLGLRLIYFSYDVKMKEKGDIPEGYSVSREKKERFSLILESASTNQTSMYLCASTQAPRAEQYFGPGTRLLVL.

This chain uses TRBV4-1 with TRBJ1-2; D gene uncertain. Looked up from germline, CDR1 is MGHRA and CDR2 is YSYEKL. Trimming removed 0 bases from V and 4 bases from J, with 6 bases in between. This CDR3 is built from 13 residues. This CDR3 is CASSQETGYGYTF. For the CDR3, the DNA is TGCGCCAGCAGCCAAGAAACGGGCTATGGCTACACCTTC.

This clone was observed a handful of times. The genes are TRBV28 and TRBJ1-5, with D hard to call. The CDR3 runs 15 residues. Germline V gives CDR1 MDHEN, CDR2 SYDVKM. Trimming left V 3 bases short and J 7 bases short, with 16 bases between. The CDR3: CASSFSLGGPQPQHF. The DNA for the CDR3 is TGTGCCAGCAGTTTCTCATTAGGAGGGCCCCAGCCCCAGCATTTT.

The rearrangement links TRBV11-2 to TRBJ2-7; TRBD2 matches at 10 bases. This CDR3 comprises 17 residues. Germline CDR1 reads SGHAT; CDR2 reads FQNNGV. Trimming took 1 base from V and 2 from J; bases not matched to a gene: 8. CDR3 DNA: TGTGCCAGCAGCTTAGGGCTGCCCCTAGCGGGAGCCTACGAGCAGTACTTC. Protein: CASSLGLPLAGAYEQYF. The whole variable domain, filled in from reference TRBV11-2 and TRBJ2-7, reads EAGVAQSPRYKIIEKRQSVAFWCNPISGHATLYWYQQILGQGPKLLIQFQNNGVVDDSQLPKDRFSAERLKGVDSTLKIQPAKLEDSAVYLCASSLGLPLAGAYEQYFGPGTRLTVT.

The rearrangement joins TRBV5-6 to TRBJ2-1; D unclear. Germline loops: CDR1 SGHDT, CDR2 YYEEEE. CDR3 length equals 13 residues. The V and J ends lost 4 bases and 7 bases respectively, with 12 bases between them. DNA for the CDR3: TGTGCCAGCAGCACCCCTAGGGATAATGAGCAGTTCTTC. Amino acid sequence: CASSTPRDNEQFF.

This chain uses TRBV19 with TRBJ2-5, with D maybe TRBD2 (6 bases). The CDR3 loop spans 13 amino acids. Germline assignment: CDR1 LNHDA and CDR2 SQIVND (reference sequence). V lost 6 bases and J lost 4, with 12 bases in between. Here the CDR3 DNA reads TGTGCCAGTAGGGAGGGCGGGACAGAGACCCAGTACTTC. This gives the protein CASREGGTETQYF. The full variable domain, its missing parts supplied by reference TRBV19 and TRBJ2-5, is DGGITQSPKYLFRKEGQNVTLSCEQNLNHDAMYWYRQDPGQGLRLIYYSQIVNDFQKGDIAEGYSVSREKKESFPLTVTSAQKNPTAFYLCASREGGTETQYFGPGTRLLVL.

This clone occurred a few times. The rearrangement links TRBV11-1 to TRBJ1-2; D call uncertain. Per the germline V gene, CDR1 is SGHAT and CDR2 is FQDESV (reference sequence). The CDR3 extends over 13 amino acids. Trimming took 2 bases from V and 0 from J, leaving 4 bases between them. The CDR3 loop reads CASSLTANYGYTF. Written as DNA, the CDR3 is TGTGCCAGCAGCTTAACGGCTAACTATGGCTACACCTTC. Together with reference TRBV11-1 and TRBJ1-2, the CDR3 gives the full variable domain: EAEVAQSPRYKITEKSQAVAFWCDPISGHATLYWYRQILGQGPELLVQFQDESVVDDSQLPKDRFSAERLKGVDSTLKIQPAELGDSAMYLCASSLTANYGYTFGSGTRLTVV.

The chain couples TRBV15 to TRBJ2-5; TRBD2 aligns across 7 bases. Germline trimming cut 0 bases from V and 1 base from J; bases unmatched to any gene: 8. Germline CDR1 reads LNHNV; CDR2 reads YYDKDF (reference sequence). This CDR3 has 17 residues. For the CDR3, the DNA is TGTGCCACCAGCAGAGAAGGGAGGGTCCCACCCCAAGAGACCCAGTACTTC. It encodes CATSREGRVPPQETQYF.

This rearrangement joins TRBV2 to TRBJ2-7, with 8 bases fitting TRBD1. J was trimmed by 3 bases and V by 4 bases; bases with no gene match: 14. This CDR3 comprises 17 residues. Germline assignment: CDR1 SNHLY and CDR2 FYNNEI. The CDR3 loop is CASSGRPLTGEYYEQYF. The CDR3 DNA reads TGTGCCAGCAGTGGTCGACCTTTGACAGGGGAGTACTACGAGCAGTACTTC.

V gene TRBV5-8 combines with J gene TRBJ2-7; TRBD2 matches 8 bases. Trimming cost V 0 bases and J 7 bases; bases outside gene matches: 9. The germline CDR1 and CDR2 sequences are SGHTS and YDEGEE. The CDR3 sequence is 15 residues long. Written as DNA, the CDR3 is TGTGCCAGCAGCTTGGGAACAGAACCGGGGGGGGAGCAGTACTTC. Translated, it gives CASSLGTEPGGEQYF.

The CDR3 DNA is TGTGCCAGCAGTTCTCCCTGGGGCGGGGAGCTGTTTTTT. It translates to CASSSPWGGELFF. The chain recombines TRBV7-2 with TRBJ2-2, with D hard to call. Trimming took 6 bases from V and 7 from J, leaving 12 bases between them. The germline gives CDR1 SGHTA, CDR2 FQGNSA. CDR3 length: 13 amino acids. Full variable domain (outside the CDR3, taken from reference TRBV7-2 and TRBJ2-2): GAGVSQSPSNKVTEKGKDVELRCDPISGHTALYWYRQSLGQGLEFLIYFQGNSAPDKSGLPSDRFSAERTGGSVSTLTIQRTQQEDSAVYLCASSSPWGGELFFGEGSRLTVL.

The chain uses TRBV15 and TRBJ1-1; TRBD1 might be the D (5 bases). Trimming removed 5 bases at V and 5 bases at J, with 18 bases between. CDR1 LNHNV and CDR2 YYDKDF come from the germline V gene (reference sequence). This CDR3 region has 15 residues. The CDR3 here is CATSPPAGEGTEAFF. CDR3 DNA sequence: TGTGCCACCAGCCCACCTGCGGGGGAAGGTACTGAAGCTTTCTTT.

In DNA form, the CDR3 reads TGTGCCAGCAGTTTGGCGGGAGGGACCCACGAGCAGTACTTC. Amino acid sequence: CASSLAGGTHEQYF. This rearrangement joins TRBV28 to TRBJ2-7; 9 positions match TRBD2. CDR1 and CDR2 (germline): MDHEN, SYDVKM. The length of the CDR3 is 14 residues. V was pared by 3 bases and J by 5 bases, with 5 bases of the junction left unmatched.

J is TRBJ2-7 and V is TRBV7-9, with 7 positions matching TRBD2. This CDR3 comprises 16 residues. CDR1 and CDR2 from the germline V gene are SEHNR and FQNEAQ (reference sequence). With V trimmed by 1 base and J by 2 bases, 8 bases remained unmatched. DNA for the CDR3: TGTGCCAGCAGCTTAGGGGGGGGTCTCATCCCCTACGAGCAGTACTTC. It yields the protein CASSLGGGLIPYEQYF.

The chain uses TRBV9 and TRBJ2-2; 9 bases are shared with TRBD1. Losses at the gene ends were 4 bases for V and 7 bases for J; bases not matched to a gene: 8. The length of the CDR3 is 15 residues. Germline-derived CDR1 and CDR2 are SGDLS and YYNGEE. The CDR3 loop reads CASSSSQGADGELFF. The CDR3 nucleotides are TGTGCCAGCAGCTCTTCACAGGGGGCGGACGGGGAGCTGTTTTTT. Full variable domain (remainder filled in from reference TRBV9 and TRBJ2-2): DSGVTQTPKHLITATGQRVTLRCSPRSGDLSVYWYQQSLDQGLQFLIQYYNGEERAKGNILERFSAQQFPDLHSELNLSSLELGDSALYFCASSSSQGADGELFFGEGSRLTVL.

The table lists this clone with a count of one. This rearrangement joins TRBV11-2 to TRBJ2-3, with 8 nucleotides matching TRBD2. From germline, CDR1 is SGHAT and CDR2 FQNNGV. With V trimmed by 2 bases and J by 3 bases, 10 bases remained unmatched. The CDR3 runs to 17 residues. The CDR3 region is CASSLTGGRSKTDTQYF. CDR3 coding DNA: TGTGCCAGCAGCTTAACGGGGGGGAGGAGTAAAACAGATACGCAGTATTTT.

This clone has a handful of counts. Different DNA sequences within this sample yield the same CDR3. The rearrangement uses TRBV19 and TRBJ1-2; no clear D gene. The germline V and J ends were trimmed by 4 bases and 8 bases, with 8 bases remaining between them. Germline V gene lookup returns CDR1 LNHDA and CDR2 SQIVND (reference sequence). The CDR3 sequence is 11 residues long. As DNA, the CDR3 is TGTGCCAGTAGTAGCGGTGGGGGCTACACCTTC. This sequence encodes CASSSGGGYTF.

V usage is TRBV6-4 and J usage is TRBJ1-2; D uncertain. CDR1 and CDR2 (germline): MRHNA, SNTAGT. CDR3 length: 12 amino acids. Deletions cut 2 bases from V and 6 bases from J, with 7 bases between. DNA of the CDR3: TGTGCCAGCAGTGACCCCTCGGATGGCTACACCTTC. This translates into CASSDPSDGYTF.

This clone is a singleton in its sample. J is TRBJ2-3 and V is TRBV27; 9 bases match TRBD2. The germline CDR1 and CDR2 sequences are MNHEY and SMNVEV (reference sequence). The trim removed 3 bases at V and 3 bases at J, leaving 4 bases unmatched. The CDR3 is 15 amino acids. The CDR3 DNA reads as TGTGCCAGCAGTTTGTACCTAGCGGGGACAGATACGCAGTATTTT. Translated, it gives CASSLYLAGTDTQYF.

The chain uses TRBV5-8 and TRBJ2-7; 7 bases match TRBD2. This CDR3 region has 15 residues. J lost 5 bases, V lost 0 bases, and 8 bases had no gene match. Germline loops: CDR1 SGHTS, CDR2 YDEGEE. The DNA for the CDR3 is TGTGCCAGCAGCTTGGTGGCCGGGAGGCCCCACGAGCAGTACTTC. Amino acids: CASSLVAGRPHEQYF.

This chain links TRBV30 with TRBJ2-1; D is perhaps TRBD1 (5 bases). Between the trimmed V and J ends, which lost 3 bases and 3 bases, there was a span of 15 bases. This CDR3 region has 15 residues. Germline loops: CDR1 GTSNPN, CDR2 SVGIG (reference sequence). The CDR3 region is CAWSPTASIYNEQFF. The DNA for the CDR3 is TGTGCCTGGAGCCCGACAGCTTCGATCTACAATGAGCAGTTCTTC.

The chain uses TRBV30 and TRBJ2-7, with 10 bases aligning to TRBD1. V shed 2 bases and J 4 bases; nucleotides not matched to a gene: 8. This CDR3 region has 15 residues. Germline lookup yields CDR1 GTSNPN and CDR2 SVGIG (reference sequence). DNA for the CDR3: TGTGCCTGGAGTCTGGGGACAGGGGATGCTTACGAGCAGTACTTC. Encoded protein: CAWSLGTGDAYEQYF.

The chain links TRBV19 to TRBJ2-2, with D possibly being TRBD2 (5 bases). The CDR3 totals 16 residues. The germline V gene has CDR1 LNHDA and CDR2 SQIVND (reference sequence). V lost 8 bases to trimming and J lost 5 bases, with 21 bases between them. The CDR3 here is CASFDLVRGTTGELFF. CDR3 coding DNA: TGTGCCAGTTTTGACCTAGTACGGGGAACAACCGGGGAGCTGTTTTTT.